This TCR beta chain comes out of a study of blood T cell repertoires in COVID-19. Study overall: Samples came from the United States, Italy and Spain, spanning acute and convalescent COVID-19. Sources were T cells, B-cell-depleted T cells, or PBMCs; the material itself was cDNA or gDNA.

Original analysis: How many nucleated cells were present was estimated from reference gene primer amplification. Clones were sequenced by immunoSEQ multiplex PCR, and TCRdb holds only the in-frame ones, with some missing. For V, J and clone size, that table is used; D and trimming come from the DNA. The data contain about 95,000 clones, roughly 90% of them seen just once; the ten biggest clones take up roughly 2.5%. Seattle participants joined during active infection and were tracked over time. The receptor was isolated from a man aged 50-60 years with COVID-19, enrolled during active disease. Sequences were obtained from peripheral blood.

The chain's CDR3 is CASSQGQGAHEQYF. The DNA of the CDR3 is TGCGCCAGCAGCCAGGGACAGGGGGCCCACGAGCAGTACTTC. The chain carries TRBV4-1 and TRBJ2-7; TRBD1 agrees at 12 bases. The V gene end was trimmed by 3 bases and the J gene end by 5 bases; junction bases not matched to a gene: 2. Germline V gives CDR1 MGHRA, CDR2 YSYEKL. The CDR3 is 14 amino acids.